This T cell receptor (beta chain) was profiled in a study of identical twins. Findings and limits, study-wide: Weaker excess sharing between twins was seen in beta out-of-frame sequences.

The ends were cut back, 2 bases at V and 0 bases at J, with 20 bases in the middle. This CDR3 spans 19 amino acids. This clonotype was seen a handful of times. Its cognate antigen is unknown. Template switching introduced a universal primer site, and the cDNA bore unique molecular identifiers. TCRdb re-derived calls from the 5' RACE reads in MiXCR, one entry per CDR3 protein. The repertoire holds over 500,000 distinct CDR3 sequences, with roughly 21% as singletons. These data also formed part of another study, on T cells expressing NK-cell markers. That report notes: CD8+ T cells in over five donors included dominant NKG2C+ clonotypes at about 1.0-7.5%. Similarly, these clonotypes led the CD3+CD56-NKG2C+ fraction as well in four donors.

Sequencing was done on a sample of CD4+ T cells sorted from blood. The rearrangement links TRBV12-3 or TRBV12-4 to TRBJ2-1; possibly TRBD1 or TRBD2 for D (6 bases each). This TCR derives from a woman aged 18-30 years in good health. The CDR3 DNA follows: TGTGCCAGCAGTTTATCCTTCGGGGGCAGGAGAAGCTCCTACAATGAGCAGTTCTTC. Residues: CASSLSFGGRRSSYNEQFF.